These T cell receptor beta chains were read from a single sample in a study of OX40 agonist ivuxolimab in advanced cancers. Sequencing used immunoSEQ multiplex PCR; TCRdb keeps in-frame clones, though not all of them. The profile shows 65,000 to 95,000 clones, approximately 89% of them singletons. Sequenced here: CD4+ or CD8+ T cells sorted from blood, sampled in a trial of the OX40 agonist ivuxolimab. These receptor sequences come from an adult with an advanced solid tumor such as melanoma, head and neck, liver or kidney cancer. The CDR3 runs from the conserved cysteine through the conserved F or W. The D gene is left open where the match is weak. Clone size is not always given. Where it is, it says once, few, many or a class for expanded clones.

V gene	D gene	J gene	clone size	CDR3 DNA	CDR3 protein
TRBV7-2	.	TRBJ1-1	.	TGTGCCAGCAGCTTGGACAGCTATCTTAGAGCTTTCTTT	CASSLDSYLRAFF
TRBV7-2	.	TRBJ2-3	.	TGTGCCAGCAGCCCTCTCCCCCAGACCGCAGATACGCAGTATTTT	CASSPLPQTADTQYF
TRBV5-1	.	TRBJ1-1	.	TGCGCCAGCAGCTTGGAGGGACTTTGGGACACTGAAGCTTTCTTT	CASSLEGLWDTEAFF
TRBV6-5	.	TRBJ2-7	.	TGTGCCAGCAGTTACGAGAGGTTCACCTACGAGCAGTACTTC	CASSYERFTYEQYF
TRBV6-5	.	TRBJ1-2	once	TGTGCCAGCAGCCCCGGGCCAAATGGCCGCTATGGCTACACCTTC	CASSPGPNGRYGYTF
TRBV5-1	.	TRBJ2-7	.	TGCGCCAGCAGCTTAGAGCGGGCGAGCTACGAGCAGTACTTC	CASSLERASYEQYF
TRBV2	.	TRBJ2-6	.	TGTGCCAGCAGTGCGCGGCAGACTGGGGCCAACGTCCTGACTTTC	CASSARQTGANVLTF
TRBV6-6	.	TRBJ2-3	few	TGTGCCAGCAGTTACTTCGGCTTCTCAGATACGCAGTATTTT	CASSYFGFSDTQYF
TRBV5-6	.	TRBJ2-7	.	TGTGCCAGCAGCTTGGACAGAGCCTACGAGCAGTACTTC	CASSLDRAYEQYF
TRBV5-1	.	TRBJ2-2	once	TGCGCCAGCAGCTATAACAGGGCTCGGGAGCTGTTTTTT	CASSYNRARELFF
TRBV7-3	TRBD1	TRBJ1-6	.	TGTGCCAGCAGTTCACAGGGGCGTAATTCACCCCTCCACTTT	CASSSQGRNSPLHF
TRBV7-9	.	TRBJ1-2	.	TGTGCCAGCAGCTTAGGGGGGGTATCCTATGGCTACACCTTC	CASSLGGVSYGYTF
TRBV5-6	.	TRBJ1-1	few	TGTGCCAGCAGCTTCTATGGTGGACTTGAAGCTTTCTTT	CASSFYGGLEAFF
TRBV5-6	TRBD2	TRBJ2-7	.	TGTGCCAGCAGTTCTCAACATAGCGGGAGAGTGTACGAGCAGTACTTC	CASSSQHSGRVYEQYF
TRBV5-4	.	TRBJ2-1	.	TGTTCCTTTGGGGAGGTTAGCGACTCCTACAATGAGCAGTTCTTC	CSFGEVSDSYNEQFF
TRBV4-1	.	TRBJ1-1	.	TGCGCCAGCAGCCAAGTGCGCGGGAACACTGAAGCTTTCTTT	CASSQVRGNTEAFF